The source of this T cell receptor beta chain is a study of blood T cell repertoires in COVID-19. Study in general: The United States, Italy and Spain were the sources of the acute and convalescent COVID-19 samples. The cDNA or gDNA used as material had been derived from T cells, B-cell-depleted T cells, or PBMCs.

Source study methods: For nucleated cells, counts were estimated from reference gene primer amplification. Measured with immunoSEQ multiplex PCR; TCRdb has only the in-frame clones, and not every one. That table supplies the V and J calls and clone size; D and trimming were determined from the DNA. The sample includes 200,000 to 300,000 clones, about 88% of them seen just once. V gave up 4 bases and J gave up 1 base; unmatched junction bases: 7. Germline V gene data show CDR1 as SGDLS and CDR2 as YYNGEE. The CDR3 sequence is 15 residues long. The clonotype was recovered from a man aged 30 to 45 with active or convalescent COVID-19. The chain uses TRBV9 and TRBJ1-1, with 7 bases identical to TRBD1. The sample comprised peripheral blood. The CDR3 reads CASSHRTGGNTEAFF. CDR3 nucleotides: TGTGCCAGCAGCCATAGGACAGGCGGGAACACTGAAGCTTTCTTT.